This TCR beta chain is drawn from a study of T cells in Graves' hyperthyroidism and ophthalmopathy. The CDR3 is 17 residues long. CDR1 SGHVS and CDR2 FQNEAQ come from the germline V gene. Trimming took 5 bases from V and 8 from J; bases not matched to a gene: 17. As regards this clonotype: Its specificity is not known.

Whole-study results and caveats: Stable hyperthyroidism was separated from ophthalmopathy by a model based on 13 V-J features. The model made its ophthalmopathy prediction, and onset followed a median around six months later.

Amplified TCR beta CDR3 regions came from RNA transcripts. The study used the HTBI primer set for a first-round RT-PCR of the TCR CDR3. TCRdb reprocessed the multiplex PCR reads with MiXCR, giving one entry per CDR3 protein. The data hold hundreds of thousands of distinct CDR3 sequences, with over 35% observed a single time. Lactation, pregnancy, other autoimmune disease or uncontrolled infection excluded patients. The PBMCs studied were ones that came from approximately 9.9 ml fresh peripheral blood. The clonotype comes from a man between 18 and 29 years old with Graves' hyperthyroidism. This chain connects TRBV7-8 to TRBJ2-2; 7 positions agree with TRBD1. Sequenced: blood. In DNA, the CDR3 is TGTGCCAGCAGCCTTAATATACCGGGACAGTTAACGGGGGAGCTGTTTTTT. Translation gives CASSLNIPGQLTGELFF.